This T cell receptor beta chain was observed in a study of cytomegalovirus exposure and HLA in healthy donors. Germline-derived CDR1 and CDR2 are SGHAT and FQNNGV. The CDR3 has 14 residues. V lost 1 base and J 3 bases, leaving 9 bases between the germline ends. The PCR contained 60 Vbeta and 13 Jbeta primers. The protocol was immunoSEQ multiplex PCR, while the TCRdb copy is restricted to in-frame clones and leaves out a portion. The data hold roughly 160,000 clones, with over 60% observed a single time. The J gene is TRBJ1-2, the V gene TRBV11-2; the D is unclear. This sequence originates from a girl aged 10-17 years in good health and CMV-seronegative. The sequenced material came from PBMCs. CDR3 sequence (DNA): TGTGCCAGCAGCTTAGCATTCGGGGACTATGGCTACACCTTC. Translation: CASSLAFGDYGYTF. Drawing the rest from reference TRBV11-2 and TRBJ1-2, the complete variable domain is EAGVAQSPRYKIIEKRQSVAFWCNPISGHATLYWYQQILGQGPKLLIQFQNNGVVDDSQLPKDRFSAERLKGVDSTLKIQPAKLEDSAVYLCASSLAFGDYGYTFGSGTRLTVV.